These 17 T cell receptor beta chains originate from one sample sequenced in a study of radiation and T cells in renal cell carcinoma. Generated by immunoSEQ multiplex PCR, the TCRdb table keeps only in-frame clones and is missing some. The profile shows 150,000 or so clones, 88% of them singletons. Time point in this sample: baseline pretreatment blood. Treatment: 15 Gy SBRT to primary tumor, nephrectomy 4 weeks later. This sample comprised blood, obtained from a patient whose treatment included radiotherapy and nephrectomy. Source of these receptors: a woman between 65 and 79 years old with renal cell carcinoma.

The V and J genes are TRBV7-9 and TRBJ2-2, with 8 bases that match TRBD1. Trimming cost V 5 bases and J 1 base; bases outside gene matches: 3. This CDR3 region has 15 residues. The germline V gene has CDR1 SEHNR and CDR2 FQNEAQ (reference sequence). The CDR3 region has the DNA TGTGCCAGCAGCCCCGGGACAGGGAACACCGGGGAGCTGTTTTTT. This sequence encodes CASSPGTGNTGELFF.

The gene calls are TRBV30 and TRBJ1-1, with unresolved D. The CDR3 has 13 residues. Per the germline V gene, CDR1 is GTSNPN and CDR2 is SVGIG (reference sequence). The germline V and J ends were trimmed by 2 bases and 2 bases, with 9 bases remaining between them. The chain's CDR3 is CAWSSSGNTEAFF. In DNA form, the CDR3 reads TGTGCCTGGAGTTCTTCGGGTAACACTGAAGCTTTCTTT.

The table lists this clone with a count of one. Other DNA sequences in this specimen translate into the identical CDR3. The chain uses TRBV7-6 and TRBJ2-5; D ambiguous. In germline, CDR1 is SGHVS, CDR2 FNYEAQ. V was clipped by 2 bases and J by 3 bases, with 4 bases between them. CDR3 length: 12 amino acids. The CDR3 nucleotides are TGTGCCAGCAGCTTACCCAAAGAGACCCAGTACTTC. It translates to CASSLPKETQYF.

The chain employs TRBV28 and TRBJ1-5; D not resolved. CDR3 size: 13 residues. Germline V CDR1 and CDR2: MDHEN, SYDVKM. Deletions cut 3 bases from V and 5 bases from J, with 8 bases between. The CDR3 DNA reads TGTGCCAGCAGTTTTGGGATTTATCAGCCCCAGCATTTT. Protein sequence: CASSFGIYQPQHF.

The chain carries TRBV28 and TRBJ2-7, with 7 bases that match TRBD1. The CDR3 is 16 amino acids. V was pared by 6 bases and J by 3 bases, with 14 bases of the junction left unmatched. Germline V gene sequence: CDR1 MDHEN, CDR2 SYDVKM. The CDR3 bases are TGTGCCAGCAGCCCACAAGGGACAGCGCTGATCTACGAGCAGTACTTC. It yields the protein CASSPQGTALIYEQYF.

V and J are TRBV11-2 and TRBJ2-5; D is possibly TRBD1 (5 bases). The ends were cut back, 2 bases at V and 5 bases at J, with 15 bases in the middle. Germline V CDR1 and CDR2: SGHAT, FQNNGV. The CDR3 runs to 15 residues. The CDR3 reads CASSLSAGRRETQYF. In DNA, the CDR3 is TGTGCCAGCAGCTTATCGGCAGGGCGTAGGGAGACCCAGTACTTC.

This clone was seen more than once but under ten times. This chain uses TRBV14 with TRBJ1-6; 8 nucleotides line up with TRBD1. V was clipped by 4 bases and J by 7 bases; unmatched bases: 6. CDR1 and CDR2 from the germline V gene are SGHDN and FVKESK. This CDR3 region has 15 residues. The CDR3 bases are TGTGCCAGCAGCCCCCTGGACAGGGTGAATTCACCCCTCCACTTT. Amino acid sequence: CASSPLDRVNSPLHF. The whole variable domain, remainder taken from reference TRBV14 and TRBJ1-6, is EAGVTQFPSHSVIEKGQTVTLRCDPISGHDNLYWYRRVMGKEIKFLLHFVKESKQDESGMPNNRFLAERTGGTYSTLKVQPAELEDSGVYFCASSPLDRVNSPLHFGNGTRLTVT.

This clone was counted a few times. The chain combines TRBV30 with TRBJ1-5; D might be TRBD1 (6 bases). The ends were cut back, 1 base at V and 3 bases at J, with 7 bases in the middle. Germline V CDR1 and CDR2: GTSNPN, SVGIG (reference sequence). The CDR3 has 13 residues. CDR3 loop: CAWSAGVNQPQHF. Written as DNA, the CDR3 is TGTGCCTGGAGTGCAGGGGTCAATCAGCCCCAGCATTTT.

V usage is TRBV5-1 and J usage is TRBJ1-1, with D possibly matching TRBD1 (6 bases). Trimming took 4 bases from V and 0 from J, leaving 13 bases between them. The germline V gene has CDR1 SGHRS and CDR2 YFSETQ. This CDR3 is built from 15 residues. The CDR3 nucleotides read TGCGCCAGCAGCCTGGGACACTCCATGAACACTGAAGCTTTCTTT. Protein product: CASSLGHSMNTEAFF.

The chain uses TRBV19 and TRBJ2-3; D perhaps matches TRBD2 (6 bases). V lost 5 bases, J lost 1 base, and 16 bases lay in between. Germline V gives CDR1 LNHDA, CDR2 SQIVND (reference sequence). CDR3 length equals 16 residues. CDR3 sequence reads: CASSAGARGGTDTQYF. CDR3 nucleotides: TGTGCCAGTAGTGCCGGGGCGCGGGGCGGCACAGATACGCAGTATTTT.

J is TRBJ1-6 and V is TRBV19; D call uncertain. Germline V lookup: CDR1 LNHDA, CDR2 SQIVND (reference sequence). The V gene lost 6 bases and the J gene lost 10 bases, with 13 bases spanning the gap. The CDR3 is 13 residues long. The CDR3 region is CASSEQNGSPLHF. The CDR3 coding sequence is TGTGCCAGTAGCGAACAGAACGGATCACCCCTCCACTTT.

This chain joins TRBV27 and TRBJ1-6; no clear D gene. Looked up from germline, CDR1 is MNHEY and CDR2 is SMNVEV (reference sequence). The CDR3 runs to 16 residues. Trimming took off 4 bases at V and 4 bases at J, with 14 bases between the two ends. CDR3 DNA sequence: TGTGCCAGCAGTTCACCATTTGGAGAATATAATTCACCCCTCCACTTT. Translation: CASSSPFGEYNSPLHF.

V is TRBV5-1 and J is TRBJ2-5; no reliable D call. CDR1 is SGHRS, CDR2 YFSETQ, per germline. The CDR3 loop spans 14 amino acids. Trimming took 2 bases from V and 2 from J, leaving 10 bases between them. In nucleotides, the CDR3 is TGCGCCAGCAGCTTCCGGGCATCTCAAGAGACCCAGTACTTC. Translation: CASSFRASQETQYF.

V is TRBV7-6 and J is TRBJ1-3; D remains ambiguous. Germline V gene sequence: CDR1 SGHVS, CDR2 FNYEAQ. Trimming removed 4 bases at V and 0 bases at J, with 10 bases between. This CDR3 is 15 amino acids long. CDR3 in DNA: TGTGCCAGCAGCTCACGGGCTGACTCTGGAAACACCATATATTTT. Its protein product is CASSSRADSGNTIYF.

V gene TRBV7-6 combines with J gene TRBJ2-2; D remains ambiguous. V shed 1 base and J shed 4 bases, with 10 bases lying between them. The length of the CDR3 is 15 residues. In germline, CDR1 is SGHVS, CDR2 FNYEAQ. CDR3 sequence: CASSLVASITGELFF. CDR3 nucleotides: TGTGCCAGCAGCTTAGTAGCCTCTATCACCGGGGAGCTGTTTTTT. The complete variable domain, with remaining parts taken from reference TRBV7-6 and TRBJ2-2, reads GAGVSQSPRYKVTKRGQDVALRCDPISGHVSLYWYRQALGQGPEFLTYFNYEAQQDKSGLPNDRFSAERPEGSISTLTIQRTEQRDSAMYRCASSLVASITGELFFGEGSRLTVL.

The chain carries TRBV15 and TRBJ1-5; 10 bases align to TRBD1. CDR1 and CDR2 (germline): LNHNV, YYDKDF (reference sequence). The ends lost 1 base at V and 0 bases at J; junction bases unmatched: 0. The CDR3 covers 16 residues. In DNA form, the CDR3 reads TGTGCCACCAGCAGAGGGGACAGGGGTAGCAATCAGCCCCAGCATTTT. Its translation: CATSRGDRGSNQPQHF. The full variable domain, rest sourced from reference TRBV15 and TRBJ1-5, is DAMVIQNPRYQVTQFGKPVTLSCSQTLNHNVMYWYQQKSSQAPKLLFHYYDKDFNNEADTPDNFQSRRPNTSFCFLDIRSPGLGDTAMYLCATSRGDRGSNQPQHFGDGTRLSIL.

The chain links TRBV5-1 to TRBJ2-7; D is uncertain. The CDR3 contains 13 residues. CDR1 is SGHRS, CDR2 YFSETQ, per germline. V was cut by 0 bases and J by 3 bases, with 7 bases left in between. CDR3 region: CASSLGLNYEQYF. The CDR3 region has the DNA TGCGCCAGCAGCTTGGGACTGAACTACGAGCAGTACTTC.